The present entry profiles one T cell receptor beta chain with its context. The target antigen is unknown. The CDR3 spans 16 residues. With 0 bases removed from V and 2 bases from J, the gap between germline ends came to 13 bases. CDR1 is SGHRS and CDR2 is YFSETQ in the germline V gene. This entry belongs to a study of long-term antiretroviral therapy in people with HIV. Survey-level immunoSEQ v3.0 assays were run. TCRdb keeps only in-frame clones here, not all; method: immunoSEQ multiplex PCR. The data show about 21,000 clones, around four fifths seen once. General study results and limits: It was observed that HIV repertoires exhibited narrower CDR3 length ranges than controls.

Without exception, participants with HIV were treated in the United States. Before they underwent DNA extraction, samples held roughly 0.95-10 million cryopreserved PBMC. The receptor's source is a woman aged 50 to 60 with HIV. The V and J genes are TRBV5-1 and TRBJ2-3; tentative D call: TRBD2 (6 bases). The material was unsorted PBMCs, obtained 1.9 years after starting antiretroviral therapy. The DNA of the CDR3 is TGCGCCAGCAGCTTGGCCCTACCGGGAGACACAGATACGCAGTATTTT. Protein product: CASSLALPGDTDTQYF.